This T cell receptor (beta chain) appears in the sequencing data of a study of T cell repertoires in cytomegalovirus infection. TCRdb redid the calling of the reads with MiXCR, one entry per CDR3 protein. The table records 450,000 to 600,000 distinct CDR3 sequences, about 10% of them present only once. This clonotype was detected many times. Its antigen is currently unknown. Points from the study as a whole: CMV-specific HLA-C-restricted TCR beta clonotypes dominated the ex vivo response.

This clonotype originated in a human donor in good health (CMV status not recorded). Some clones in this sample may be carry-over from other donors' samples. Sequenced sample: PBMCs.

The CDR3 loop reads CASTIDRAIYNSPLHF. In DNA form, the CDR3 reads TGTGCCAGCACCATCGACAGGGCGATCTATAATTCACCCCTCCACTTT. This chain uses TRBV11-2 with TRBJ1-6; 7 nucleotides align to TRBD1. The CDR3 runs to 16 residues. V gave up 7 bases and J gave up 3 bases; unmatched junction bases: 9. Looked up from germline, CDR1 is SGHAT and CDR2 is FQNNGV.